Here is one T cell receptor beta chain with its context. Here immunoSEQ multiplex PCR was the method, and the copy in TCRdb shows in-frame clones only, minus some. The sample contains tens of thousands of clones, about 80% of which appear only once. In germline, CDR1 is PRHDT, CDR2 FYEKMQ (reference sequence). This CDR3 is 16 amino acids long. The ends lost 5 bases at V and 0 bases at J; junction bases unmatched: 9. This entry comes from a study of identifying expanded T cells in peripheral blood. This clonotype was sampled from a person between 18 and 70 years old in good health. Sequencing was performed on blood. The chain is built from TRBV13 and TRBJ2-5, with 7 nucleotides matching TRBD1. The CDR3 DNA sequence: TGTGCCAGCAGCACTCATTCCGGGACAGACCAAGAGACCCAGTACTTC. Translation: CASSTHSGTDQETQYF.